The sequence of this T cell receptor (beta chain) was determined in a study of T cell repertoires in cytomegalovirus infection. Turning to the study itself: Public TCR beta signature analysis indicated the presence of both CMV infection and matching HLA type. Points from the study as a whole: The ex vivo response showed dominance by HLA-C-restricted CMV-specific TCR beta clonotypes. Using cumulative public TCR beta family frequency, the authors identified those who carried CMV together with the relevant HLA.

MiXCR, applied by TCRdb to the reads, yields one record per CDR3 protein. The table shows about 490,000 distinct CDR3 sequences, with approximately 17% occurring only once. The V end was cut by 2 bases, the J end by 1 base, with 5 bases between. Germline CDR1 is MNHEY and CDR2 is SVGAGI. There are 13 residues in the CDR3. This clonotype was found many times. The antigen is not known. This TCR derives from a human donor in good health (CMV status not recorded). Some clones in this sample may be carry-over from other donors' samples. This chain joins TRBV6-5 and TRBJ1-1; no clear D. What was sequenced was CD8+ T cells from PBMCs. CDR3 DNA: TGTGCCAGCAGTTACAAGGAGAACACTGAAGCTTTCTTT. Residues: CASSYKENTEAFF.